This T cell receptor beta chain was sequenced during a study of chemoradiotherapy in HPV16-positive cancers. Overall study: Candidate HPV-specific clones and shared TCR motifs came from two HPV16-positive patients.

Remarks on this clone: Its specificity is not known.

TCRdb's table, derived via immunoSEQ multiplex PCR, lists solely in-frame clones and lacks some. This table holds about 21,000 clones, around 87% found once. Over chemoradiotherapy, repertoires were sampled more than once. Overall study results and limits: Non-HPV-specific T cells did not expand in tumors during treatment, whereas candidate HPV-specific clones and E7-related motifs did. Better recurrence-free survival went with HPV-responsive T-cell expansion in HPV16-positive patients.

The clonotype originates from a human donor with HPV-associated anogenital cancer. This specimen consisted of blood, obtained from a patient who underwent chemoradiotherapy.

The CDR3: CASSLAGLAGASLPDTQYF. DNA of the CDR3: TGCGCCAGCAGCTTGGCCGGACTAGCGGGGGCCTCTCTCCCAGATACGCAGTATTTT. V usage is TRBV5-1 and J usage is TRBJ2-3, with TRBD2 matching over 13 bases. Germline V CDR1 and CDR2: SGHRS, YFSETQ. There are 19 residues in the CDR3. The V and J ends lost 0 bases and 4 bases, in that order; junction bases with no gene match: 11.